This T cell receptor (beta chain) is drawn from a study of T-cell memory formation after mild COVID-19. The study's findings and limits: Memory from before infection featured some responding clones, which suggests cross-reactive memory joined. Largely, contracting CD4+ clones fell within CM and EM, and contracting CD8+ clones within EMRA.

The germline gives CDR1 ENHRY, CDR2 SYGVKD. There are 17 residues in the CDR3. V lost 3 bases and J lost 2; bases outside the gene matches: 8. Remarks on this clonotype: The antigen is not known.

MiXCR was run by TCRdb on the 5' RACE reads, yielding one entry per CDR3 protein. In the table there are 110,000 or so distinct CDR3 sequences, about 20% of which are singletons. This sequence originates from a man aged 18 to 30 who had mild COVID-19 (a few samples of this study predate the infection). Cell type and time point are not known. This chain connects TRBV10-3 to TRBJ2-3; 10 bases align to TRBD2. What was sequenced was PBMCs or a T cell subset sorted from them (not recorded which). CDR3 in amino acids: CAISEKGLAWATDTQYF. The CDR3 DNA sequence: TGTGCCATCAGTGAAAAGGGACTAGCGTGGGCCACAGATACGCAGTATTTT.